The 21 T cell receptor beta chains listed next were all sequenced from one sample in a study of CXCR3 chemokines and chemotherapy response in bladder cancer. TCRdb recomputed calls from the PCR reads with MiXCR, one row per CDR3 protein. Here the sample spans more than 10,000 distinct CDR3 sequences, 9.5% to 15% being singletons. This sample was gathered from a patient whose treatment included neoadjuvant chemotherapy. Receptors originate from a human donor with bladder cancer that did not respond to neoadjuvant chemotherapy.

This clonotype qualifies as medium-sized. The V gene is TRBV6-2 or TRBV6-3, the J gene TRBJ2-1; D possibly matches TRBD1 or TRBD2 (5 bases each). The CDR3 length is 21 residues. The germline V gene encodes CDR1 MNHEY and CDR2 SVGEGT. The V and J ends lost 2 bases and 0 bases respectively, with 26 bases between them. CDR3 bases: TGTGCCAGCAGTTACCCTACCCTCGGGGACCTACAAGGGTACTCCTACAATGAGCAGTTCTTC. It is translated as CASSYPTLGDLQGYSYNEQFF.

This clonotype was seen ten or more times. The J gene is TRBJ2-3, the V gene TRBV15; D is perhaps TRBD2 (6 bases). Germline CDR1 LNHNV, CDR2 YYDKDF (reference sequence). The CDR3 is 16 amino acids. V lost 3 bases and J lost 6, with 19 bases in between. CDR3 coding DNA: TGTGCCACCAGCAGGGCCTATGGAGGGATAGGGGATACGCAGTATTTT. Its translation: CATSRAYGGIGDTQYF.

V and J are TRBV7-9 and TRBJ1-1; D is uncertain. Trimming took 5 bases from V and 1 from J, leaving 8 bases between them. Germline V lookup: CDR1 SEHNR, CDR2 FQNEAQ (reference sequence). The CDR3 spans 13 residues. The CDR3 DNA is TGTGCCAGCAGCGAGACCGGGAACACTGAAGCTTTCTTT. Protein: CASSETGNTEAFF.

In its sample, this clonotype ranks as medium-sized (0.01 to 0.1%). V and J are TRBV19 and TRBJ1-1; 8 nucleotides match TRBD1. Germline CDR1 is LNHDA and CDR2 is SQIVND (reference sequence). V lost 5 bases and J lost 6; bases outside the gene matches: 8. This CDR3 spans 14 amino acids. The CDR3 region is CASSFDRGGPEAFF. CDR3 nucleotides: TGTGCCAGTAGTTTCGACAGGGGCGGGCCTGAAGCTTTCTTT. Full variable domain (rest looked up from reference TRBV19 and TRBJ1-1): DGGITQSPKYLFRKEGQNVTLSCEQNLNHDAMYWYRQDPGQGLRLIYYSQIVNDFQKGDIAEGYSVSREKKESFPLTVTSAQKNPTAFYLCASSFDRGGPEAFFGQGTRLTVV.

The CDR3 DNA follows: TGTGCCAGCAGCTTAGGGGGGAGAGGTGGCTACACCTTC. Translated: CASSLGGRGGYTF. The chain uses TRBV7-3 and TRBJ1-2, with D possibly matching TRBD1 (5 bases). CDR3 length: 13 amino acids. Trimming stripped 2 bases from V and 7 bases from J, with 11 bases between. Germline values: CDR1 SGHTA, CDR2 FQGTGA.

The V gene is TRBV12-3 or TRBV12-4, the J gene TRBJ1-1; no clear D gene. The CDR3 loop spans 12 amino acids. Trimming stripped 3 bases from V and 7 bases from J, with 9 bases between. The CDR3 is CASSLVASEAFF. The CDR3 DNA reads TGTGCCAGCAGTTTGGTCGCTAGTGAAGCTTTCTTT.

This clonotype has at least ten counts. The chain is built from TRBV10-3 and TRBJ2-2, with D possibly being TRBD1 (6 bases). Trimming left V 8 bases short and J 2 bases short, with 21 bases between. CDR3 length: 17 amino acids. Looked up from germline, CDR1 is ENHRY and CDR2 is SYGVKD. For the CDR3, the DNA is TGTGCCATCGGGGCTTCAGAGGGGGTTCCCAACACCGGGGAGCTGTTTTTT. Translation: CAIGASEGVPNTGELFF.

V usage is TRBV7-9 and J usage is TRBJ2-5; D remains ambiguous. The V and J ends lost 7 bases and 0 bases respectively, with 12 bases between them. Germline V gene lookup returns CDR1 SEHNR and CDR2 FQNEAQ (reference sequence). The length of the CDR3 is 14 residues. The CDR3 coding sequence is TGTGCCAGCACCAAAGACGGGTACCAAGAGACCCAGTACTTC. This sequence encodes CASTKDGYQETQYF.

V and J are TRBV20-1 and TRBJ1-5, with D uncertain. CDR1 is DFQATT and CDR2 is SNEGSKA in the germline V gene (reference sequence). The CDR3 consists of 12 residues. Deletions cut 5 bases from V and 0 bases from J, with 5 bases between. The CDR3 reads CSAQYSNQPQHF. CDR3 nucleotide sequence: TGCAGTGCTCAATATAGCAATCAGCCCCAGCATTTT.

Many counts were recorded for this clonotype. This chain uses TRBV12-3 or TRBV12-4 with TRBJ1-1, with D hard to call. The CDR3 covers 12 residues. Trimming removed 5 bases from V and 7 bases from J, with 11 bases in between. The CDR3 DNA sequence: TGTGCCAGCAGTACCATGGACGGTGAAGCTTTCTTT. As protein: CASSTMDGEAFF.

A note on this clonotype: The final CDR3 position lacks the conserved phenylalanine or tryptophan, pointing to a likely read error. The chain recombines TRBV27 with TRBJ2-6; D possibly uses TRBD1 or TRBD2 (6 bases each). This CDR3 spans 17 amino acids. V was cut by 10 bases and J by 1 base, with 20 bases left in between. The germline V gene encodes CDR1 MNHEY and CDR2 SMNVEV (reference sequence). CDR3 sequence (DNA): TGTGCCACCCTCCCCGGTAGGGGGGCGTCTGGGGCCAACGTCCTGACTTAC. This translates into CATLPGRGASGANVLTY.

This clonotype appeared a few times. V gene TRBV28 combines with J gene TRBJ1-5; unclear D gene. Germline CDR1 reads MDHEN; CDR2 reads SYDVKM. V lost 6 bases and J 7 bases, leaving 22 bases between the germline ends. The CDR3 is made up of 16 amino acids. The CDR3 DNA reads as TGTGCCAGCAGCCTCCTTCAAGAGGGTGGTGGCCAGCCCCAGCATTTT. This gives the protein CASSLLQEGGGQPQHF.

The rearrangement uses TRBV7-9 and TRBJ2-7; tentative D call: TRBD1 (6 bases). This CDR3 is built from 15 residues. Looked up from germline, CDR1 is SEHNR and CDR2 is FQNEAQ (reference sequence). Trimming left V 3 bases short and J 3 bases short, with 15 bases between. For the CDR3, the DNA is TGTGCCAGCAGCTTGGGGGCGGGCCTTTACTACGAGCAGTACTTC. It is translated as CASSLGAGLYYEQYF.

V is TRBV28 and J is TRBJ1-1; TRBD1 is a possible D gene (5 bases). V dropped 6 bases and J dropped 8 bases, with 13 bases sitting between them. CDR1 is MDHEN and CDR2 is SYDVKM in the germline V gene. The length of the CDR3 is 12 residues. The CDR3: CASRVRDVEAFF. The CDR3 DNA follows: TGTGCCAGCAGAGTGAGGGACGTAGAAGCTTTCTTT.

This clonotype was observed at least ten times. J is TRBJ2-5 and V is TRBV5-6, with D perhaps matching TRBD2 (5 bases). The CDR3 contains 13 residues. Per germline, CDR1 SGHDT and CDR2 YYEEEE. Trimming took off 0 bases at V and 7 bases at J, with 10 bases between the two ends. CDR3 protein: CASSLDSAGTQYF. The CDR3 region has the DNA TGTGCCAGCAGCTTGGACTCGGCGGGGACCCAGTACTTC.

By its share, this clonotype is medium-sized. The genes are TRBV5-4 and TRBJ1-1, with D uncertain. The CDR3 is 14 amino acids. Trimming cost V 0 bases and J 3 bases, with 9 bases left between them. Germline CDR1 is SGHNT and CDR2 is YYREEE (reference sequence). DNA of the CDR3: TGTGCCAGCAGCTTGGCCCCTAGGGACACTGAAGCTTTCTTT. Its protein is CASSLAPRDTEAFF.

This clonotype has more than one count but fewer than ten. The rearrangement links TRBV6-2 or TRBV6-3 to TRBJ1-5, with a weak D call TRBD1 (5 bases). The CDR3 sequence is 17 residues long. V was trimmed by 2 bases and J by 10 bases, leaving 24 bases between them. Germline-derived CDR1 and CDR2 are MNHEY and SVGEGT. The CDR3 region is CASSYDPDSTRFRPQHF. As DNA, the CDR3 is TGTGCCAGCAGTTACGACCCCGACAGTACTAGGTTCCGACCCCAGCATTTT.

The chain employs TRBV28 and TRBJ2-2, with a tentative D call TRBD1 (5 bases). CDR1 is MDHEN and CDR2 is SYDVKM in the germline V gene. Trimming pared 2 bases from V and 3 bases from J, leaving 7 bases between. This CDR3 has 14 residues. For the CDR3, the DNA is TGTGCCAGCAGTTTACGACAGTACACCGGGGAGCTGTTTTTT. Its protein product is CASSLRQYTGELFF.

This clonotype was observed a handful of times. The V call is TRBV9, the J call TRBJ2-2, with TRBD2 matching 7 bases. Germline CDR1 and CDR2: SGDLS and YYNGEE. The length of the CDR3 is 16 residues. Unmatched junction bases numbered 6, after V lost 4 bases and J lost 0 bases. In DNA, the CDR3 is TGTGCCAGCAGCCCCGGGGGGAACGCGAACACCGGGGAGCTGTTTTTT. Amino acids: CASSPGGNANTGELFF. Supplemented by reference TRBV9 and TRBJ2-2, the full variable domain reads DSGVTQTPKHLITATGQRVTLRCSPRSGDLSVYWYQQSLDQGLQFLIQYYNGEERAKGNILERFSAQQFPDLHSELNLSSLELGDSALYFCASSPGGNANTGELFFGEGSRLTVL.

Many counts were recorded for this clonotype. This chain joins TRBV7-2 and TRBJ1-5; D not certain. CDR3 length: 14 amino acids. Trimming took off 1 base at V and 2 bases at J, with 6 bases between the two ends. Germline-derived CDR1 and CDR2 are SGHTA and FQGNSA. The CDR3 DNA is TGTGCCAGCAGCTTAGGGGGTGGCAATCAGCCCCAGCATTTT. It is translated as CASSLGGGNQPQHF.

This clonotype was recorded at least ten times. This chain links TRBV7-9 with TRBJ1-1; D gene unclear. This CDR3 region has 15 residues. Germline CDR1 SEHNR, CDR2 FQNEAQ (reference sequence). Trimming removed 1 base from V and 6 bases from J, with 15 bases in between. The CDR3 here is CASSLDSRWAAEAFF. DNA of the CDR3: TGTGCCAGCAGCTTAGATTCCAGGTGGGCGGCTGAAGCTTTCTTT.